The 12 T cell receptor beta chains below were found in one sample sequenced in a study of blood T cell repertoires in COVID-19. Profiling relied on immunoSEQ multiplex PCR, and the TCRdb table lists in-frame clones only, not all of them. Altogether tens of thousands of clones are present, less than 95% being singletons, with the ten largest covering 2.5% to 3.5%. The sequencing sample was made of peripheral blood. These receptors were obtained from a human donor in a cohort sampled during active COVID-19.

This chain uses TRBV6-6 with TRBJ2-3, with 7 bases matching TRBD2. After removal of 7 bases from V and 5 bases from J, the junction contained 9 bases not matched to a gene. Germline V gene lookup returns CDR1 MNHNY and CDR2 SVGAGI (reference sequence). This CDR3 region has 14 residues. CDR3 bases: TGTGCCAGCATAGCTAGCGGAGCCAGAGATACGCAGTATTTT. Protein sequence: CASIASGARDTQYF.

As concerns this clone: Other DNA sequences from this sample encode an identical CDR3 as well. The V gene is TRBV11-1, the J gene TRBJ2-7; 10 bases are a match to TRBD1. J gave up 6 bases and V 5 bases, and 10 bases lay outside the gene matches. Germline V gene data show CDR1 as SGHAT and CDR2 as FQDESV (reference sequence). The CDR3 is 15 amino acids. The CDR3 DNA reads TGTGCCAGCAGCCTGACAGGGGGCTCTAGAGGCGAGCAGTACTTC. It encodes CASSLTGGSRGEQYF.

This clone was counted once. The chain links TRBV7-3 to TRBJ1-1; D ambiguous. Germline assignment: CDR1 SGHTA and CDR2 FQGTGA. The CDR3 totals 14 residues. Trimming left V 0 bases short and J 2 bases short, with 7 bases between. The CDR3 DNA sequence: TGTGCCAGCAGCTTAACCCGGGAAAACACTGAAGCTTTCTTT. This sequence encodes CASSLTRENTEAFF.

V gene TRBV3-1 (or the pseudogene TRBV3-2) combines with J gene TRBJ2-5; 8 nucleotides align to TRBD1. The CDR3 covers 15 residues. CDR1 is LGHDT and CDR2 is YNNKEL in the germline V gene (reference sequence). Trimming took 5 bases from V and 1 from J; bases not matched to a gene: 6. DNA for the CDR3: TGTGCCAGCAGCGGACAGGGTTTCGGCCAAGAGACCCAGTACTTC. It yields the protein CASSGQGFGQETQYF.

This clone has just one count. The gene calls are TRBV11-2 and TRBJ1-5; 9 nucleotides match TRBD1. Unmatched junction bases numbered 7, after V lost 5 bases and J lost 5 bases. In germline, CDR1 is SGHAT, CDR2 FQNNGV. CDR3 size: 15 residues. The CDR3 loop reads CASSLGTGTDQPQHF. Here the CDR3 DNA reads TGTGCCAGCAGCCTTGGGACAGGGACGGATCAGCCCCAGCATTTT.

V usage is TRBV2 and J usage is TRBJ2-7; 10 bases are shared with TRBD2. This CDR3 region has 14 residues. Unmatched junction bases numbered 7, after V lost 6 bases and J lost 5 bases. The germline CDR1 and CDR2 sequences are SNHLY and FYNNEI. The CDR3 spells CASRETSGNHEQYF. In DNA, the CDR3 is TGTGCCAGCAGGGAAACTAGCGGGAACCACGAGCAGTACTTC.

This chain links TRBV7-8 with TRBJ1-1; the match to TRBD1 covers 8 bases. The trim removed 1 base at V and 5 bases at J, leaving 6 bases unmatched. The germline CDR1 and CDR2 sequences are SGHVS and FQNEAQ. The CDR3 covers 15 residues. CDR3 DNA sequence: TGTGCCAGCAGCTTAGTGGGAAACAGGGGGACTGAAGCTTTCTTT. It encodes CASSLVGNRGTEAFF.

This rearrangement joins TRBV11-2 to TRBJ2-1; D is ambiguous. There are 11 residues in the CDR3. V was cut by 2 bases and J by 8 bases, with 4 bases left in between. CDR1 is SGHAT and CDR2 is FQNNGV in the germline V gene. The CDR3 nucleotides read TGTGCCAGCAGCTTACGGGATGAGCAGTTCTTC. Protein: CASSLRDEQFF.

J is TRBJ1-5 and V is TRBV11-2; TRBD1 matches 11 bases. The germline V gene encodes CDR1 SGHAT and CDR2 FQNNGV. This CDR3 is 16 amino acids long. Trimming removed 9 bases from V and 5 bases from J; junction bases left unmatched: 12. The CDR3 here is CARTIGGQGVDQPQHF. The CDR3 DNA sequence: TGTGCCAGAACCATTGGGGGACAGGGGGTTGATCAGCCCCAGCATTTT.

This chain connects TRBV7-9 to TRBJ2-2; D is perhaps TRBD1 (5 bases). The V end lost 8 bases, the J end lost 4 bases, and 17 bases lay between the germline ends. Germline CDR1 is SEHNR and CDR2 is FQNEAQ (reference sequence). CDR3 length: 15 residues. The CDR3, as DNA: TGTGCCAGCCGCATGGTTGACAGTAGCACCGGGGAGCTGTTTTTT. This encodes CASRMVDSSTGELFF. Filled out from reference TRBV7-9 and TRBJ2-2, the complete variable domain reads DTGVSQNPRHKITKRGQNVTFRCDPISEHNRLYWYRQTLGQGPEFLTYFQNEAQLEKSRLLSDRFSAERPKGSFSTLEIQRTEQGDSAMYLCASRMVDSSTGELFFGEGSRLTVL.

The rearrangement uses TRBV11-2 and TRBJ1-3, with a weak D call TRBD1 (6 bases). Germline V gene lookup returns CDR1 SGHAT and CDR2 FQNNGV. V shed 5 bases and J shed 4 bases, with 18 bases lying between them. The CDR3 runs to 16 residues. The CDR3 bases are TGTGCCAGCAGCGATAACAGGGTCGCCGCCGGAAACACCATATATTTT. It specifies CASSDNRVAAGNTIYF.

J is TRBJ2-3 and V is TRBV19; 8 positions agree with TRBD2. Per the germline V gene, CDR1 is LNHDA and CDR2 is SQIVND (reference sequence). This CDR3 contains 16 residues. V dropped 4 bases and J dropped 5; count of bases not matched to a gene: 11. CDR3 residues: CASSNEAGVEGDTQYF. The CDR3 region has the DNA TGTGCCAGTAGTAATGAAGCGGGAGTCGAAGGAGATACGCAGTATTTT.